Listed here are 11 T cell receptor beta chains from one sample, sequenced in a study of molecular identifiers for immune sequencing clone quantification. Each CDR3 protein is one row after TCRdb ran MiXCR on the PCR reads. The profile shows nearly 650,000 distinct CDR3 sequences, about 25% of them singletons. Sample: naive CD8+ T cells from blood, with Jurkat cell RNA spiked in. Subset noted: FACS-sorted CD8+CD4-CCR7+CD45RA+ naive T cells. These receptor sequences come from a human donor in good health. Some libraries in this study had Jurkat cell RNA spiked in.

The V gene is TRBV24-1, the J gene TRBJ2-3; 8 bases fit TRBD2. V trimming: 9 bases; J trimming: 3 bases; junction bases outside the gene matches: 10. Germline loops: CDR1 KGHDR, CDR2 SFDVKD. This CDR3 is 15 amino acids long. As DNA, the CDR3 is TGTGCCACCCAGGGGAGCGGGAGAAGGACAGATACGCAGTATTTT. Protein sequence: CATQGSGRRTDTQYF.

This clonotype was found a few times. The chain combines TRBV12-3 or TRBV12-4 with TRBJ2-7, with 14 bases aligning to TRBD2. CDR3 length: 14 residues. J gave up 7 bases and V 7 bases, and 6 bases lay outside the gene matches. The DNA of the CDR3 is TGTGCCAGCACCCTAGGACTAGCGGGGGGTGAGCAGTACTTC. It yields the protein CASTLGLAGGEQYF.

As concerns this clonotype: A much larger clone is a single base away; this may be a read error. Written as DNA, the CDR3 is TGTGCCAGCAGCGTTATCTCAGTCATGAGCACTGAAGCTTTCTTT. Its translation is CASSVISVMSTEAFF. V is TRBV9 and J is TRBJ1-1; D call uncertain. Germline values: CDR1 SGDLS, CDR2 YYNGEE. The germline V and J ends were trimmed by 2 bases and 4 bases, with 15 bases remaining between them. This CDR3 has 15 amino acids.

This clonotype is a singleton in its sample. A read error is possible here, since a much larger clone lies one base away. This chain joins TRBV4-3 and TRBJ1-3; D unclear. The CDR3 is 15 residues long. The ends were cut back, 4 bases at V and 0 bases at J, with 10 bases in the middle. Germline V gene sequence: CDR1 LGHNA, CDR2 YSLEER. CDR3 residues: CASSRARSSGNTIYF. The CDR3 DNA follows: TGCGCCAGCAGCCGAGCTCGGTCCTCTGGAAACACCATATATTTT.

This clonotype was observed a single time. This may arise from a read error, as a much more abundant clone is one base away. This sequence joins TRBV6-2 or TRBV6-3 and TRBJ1-1; 7 bases align to TRBD1. In germline, CDR1 is MNHEY, CDR2 SVGEGT. The CDR3 has 11 residues. The ends lost 5 bases at V and 11 bases at J; junction bases unmatched: 5. The CDR3, as DNA: TGTGCCAGCAGTACTGACAGGGCTGCTTTCTTT. The encoded protein is CASSTDRAAFF.

The sample holds many counts of this clonotype. The chain combines TRBV20-1 with TRBJ2-3; 7 bases align to TRBD1. In germline, CDR1 is DFQATT, CDR2 SNEGSKA (reference sequence). Germline trimming cut 3 bases from V and 4 bases from J; bases unmatched to any gene: 4. This CDR3 comprises 13 residues. The CDR3 DNA follows: TGCAGTGCTAGGACAGGGTCTGCAGATACGCAGTATTTT. It is translated as CSARTGSADTQYF.

This clonotype was observed a few times. The DNA for the CDR3 is TGTGCCAGTAGTATAGGCGGGGTGCACGGGGCCAACGTCCTGACTTTC. Its protein is CASSIGGVHGANVLTF. J is TRBJ2-6 and V is TRBV19; the D gene is possibly TRBD2 (6 bases). V was cut by 1 base and J by 4 bases, with 11 bases left in between. CDR1 LNHDA and CDR2 SQIVND come from the germline V gene (reference sequence). The length of the CDR3 is 16 residues.

The rearrangement joins TRBV5-1 to TRBJ1-1; TRBD1 might be the D (6 bases). Trimming stripped 5 bases from V and 10 bases from J, with 24 bases between. The CDR3 sequence is 15 residues long. Germline values: CDR1 SGHRS, CDR2 YFSETQ. CDR3 amino acids: CASSYQTNRVEGAFF. The CDR3 DNA follows: TGCGCCAGCAGTTACCAGACAAACAGGGTCGAGGGAGCTTTCTTT.

The chain has TRBV12-3 or TRBV12-4 and TRBJ1-2, with 7 bases fitting TRBD1. This CDR3 is 17 amino acids long. The V segment lost 3 bases and the J segment 1 base; nucleotides outside the gene matches: 11. CDR3 DNA: TGTGCCAGCAGTTTGAGTGGGGGGACAGAACGTAACTATGGCTACACCTTC. It codes for CASSLSGGTERNYGYTF.

This clonotype appeared a few times. The J gene is TRBJ2-1, the V gene TRBV20-1; the D gene is possibly TRBD2 (6 bases). V was cut by 5 bases and J by 4 bases, with 15 bases left in between. There are 14 residues in the CDR3. The germline gives CDR1 DFQATT, CDR2 SNEGSKA (reference sequence). The CDR3 DNA reads as TGCAGTGCTCGCTCGAGGGACTTATACAATGAGCAGTTCTTC. Its protein product is CSARSRDLYNEQFF.

This clonotype was observed a handful of times. Just one base apart from a much larger clone, this may be a read error. The chain employs TRBV11-2 and TRBJ2-3; 10 bases agree with TRBD2. From germline, CDR1 is SGHAT and CDR2 FQNNGV. The V segment lost 5 bases and the J segment 2 bases; nucleotides outside the gene matches: 4. The CDR3 is 15 amino acids. The DNA of the CDR3 is TGTGCCAGCAGCGGAACTAGCGGGACCACAGATACGCAGTATTTT. Amino acid sequence: CASSGTSGTTDTQYF.